These 27 T cell receptor beta chains originate from one sample sequenced in a study of beta chain features in type 1 diabetes. Findings and caveats of the study: TCRB CDR3s from Type 1 diabetes patients were moderately but significantly shorter in all four CD4+ subsets.

TCRB transcripts that were expressed got sequenced, as all of the isolated RNA had been reverse transcribed. The repertoire was sequenced with immunoSEQ multiplex PCR; TCRdb's copy has only in-frame clones and lacks some. Counted here are 150,000 to 200,000 clones, about 63% occurring once; the ten biggest clones make up about 0.089%. These receptors' antigens are unknown. Source material: naive CD4+ T cells from blood. The receptors come from a man younger than 40 with type 1 diabetes.

The rearrangement uses TRBV29-1 and TRBJ1-2; 8 nucleotides align to TRBD1. J was trimmed by 2 bases and V by 1 base; bases with no gene match: 3. CDR1 is SQVTM and CDR2 is ANQGSEA in the germline V gene. The CDR3 loop spans 14 amino acids. This chain's CDR3 is CSVEARDRNYGYTF. CDR3 nucleotide sequence: TGCAGCGTTGAAGCCCGGGACAGGAACTATGGCTACACCTTC.

This clone turned up a few times. J is TRBJ1-1 and V is TRBV14; D possibly corresponds to TRBD1 (5 bases). CDR1 SGHDN and CDR2 FVKESK come from the germline V gene. V lost 4 bases to trimming and J lost 11 bases, with 17 bases between them. The CDR3 sequence is 13 residues long. The CDR3 nucleotides read TGTGCCAGCAGCCCGGGGACGAACCTGCGGGCTTTCTTT. As protein: CASSPGTNLRAFF.

The genes are TRBV30 and TRBJ2-5; D remains ambiguous. The CDR3 runs 11 residues. The germline V and J ends were trimmed by 5 bases and 4 bases, with 8 bases remaining between them. CDR1 is GTSNPN, CDR2 SVGIG, per germline (reference sequence). This CDR3 reads CAWSRAETQYF. In DNA form, the CDR3 reads TGTGCCTGGTCTCGTGCAGAGACCCAGTACTTC.

This clone was detected only a few times. The rearrangement uses TRBV30 and TRBJ2-5; 10 nucleotides line up with TRBD2. The trim removed 4 bases at V and 5 bases at J, leaving 7 bases unmatched. The CDR3 has 14 amino acids. Germline-derived CDR1 and CDR2 are GTSNPN and SVGIG (reference sequence). The CDR3 region has the DNA TGTGCCTGGAACCCTCTAGCGGGGGTTGAGACCCAGTACTTC. It translates to CAWNPLAGVETQYF.

V gene TRBV25-1 combines with J gene TRBJ2-5; D is unresolved. Trimming removed 5 bases from V and 4 bases from J, with 17 bases in between. The CDR3 loop spans 15 amino acids. Germline CDR1 MGHDK, CDR2 SYGVNS. The CDR3 loop is CASSHPDPWGETQYF. CDR3 DNA: TGTGCCAGCAGTCACCCGGACCCCTGGGGAGAGACCCAGTACTTC.

The genes are TRBV18 and TRBJ2-1, with a tentative D call TRBD1 (5 bases). Looked up from germline, CDR1 is KGHSH and CDR2 is LQKENI. The CDR3 extends over 15 amino acids. V lost 6 bases and J 4 bases, leaving 16 bases between the germline ends. The DNA of the CDR3 is TGTGCCAGCTCCTACGAGCTAGGGGTTTACAATGAGCAGTTCTTC. It yields the protein CASSYELGVYNEQFF.

This sequence joins TRBV19 and TRBJ1-6; 9 bases are shared with TRBD1. The germline V gene has CDR1 LNHDA and CDR2 SQIVND (reference sequence). V was pared by 8 bases and J by 7 bases, with 6 bases of the junction left unmatched. This CDR3 region has 14 residues. The CDR3 sequence: CASAVGTGNSPLHF. CDR3 coding DNA: TGTGCCAGTGCCGTCGGGACAGGGAATTCACCCCTCCACTTT.

This clone was detected only once. The rearrangement uses TRBV10-1 and TRBJ2-3; 7 bases agree with TRBD2. Germline loops: CDR1 WNHNN, CDR2 SYGVQD (reference sequence). The CDR3 has 16 amino acids. J was trimmed by 4 bases and V by 0 bases; bases with no gene match: 7. The CDR3 nucleotides are TGCGCCAGCAGTGAGTCCAAGGGAGGGCGGTCAGATACGCAGTATTTT. Its translation: CASSESKGGRSDTQYF.

This clone was seen more than once but under ten times. Its ends do not fully match the called genes, so a read error is possible. The CDR3 sequence is CASSMTGPNF. CDR3 DNA sequence: TGTGCCAGCAGCATGACGGGGCCTAACTTC. V and J are TRBV7-2 and TRBJ2-5; D may be TRBD1 or TRBD2 (5 bases each). The CDR3 is 10 amino acids. Looked up from germline, CDR1 is SGHTA and CDR2 is FQGNSA.

This chain joins TRBV6-5 and TRBJ2-1; no firm D call. With 6 bases removed from V and 0 bases from J, the gap between germline ends came to 12 bases. Germline CDR1 is MNHEY and CDR2 is SVGAGI. CDR3 size: 15 residues. The CDR3 is CASSSGPGSYNEQFF. DNA for the CDR3: TGTGCCAGCAGCTCCGGGCCTGGCTCCTACAATGAGCAGTTCTTC.

The rearrangement links TRBV29-1 to TRBJ1-1; D is unclear. This CDR3 spans 12 amino acids. CDR1 is SQVTM, CDR2 ANQGSEA, per germline. Trimming left V 4 bases short and J 2 bases short, with 8 bases between. This CDR3 reads CSVGHKNTEAFF. For the CDR3, the DNA is TGCAGCGTTGGGCACAAAAACACTGAAGCTTTCTTT. Complete variable domain (other parts from reference TRBV29-1 and TRBJ1-1): SAVISQKPSRDICQRGTSLTIQCQVDSQVTMMFWYRQQPGQSLTLIATANQGSEATYESGFVIDKFPISRPNLTFSTLTVSNMSPEDSSIYLCSVGHKNTEAFFGQGTRLTVV.

The chain joins TRBV29-1 to TRBJ2-5; D may correspond to TRBD1 or TRBD2 (6 bases each). V dropped 1 base and J dropped 7 bases, with 16 bases sitting between them. The CDR3 extends over 14 amino acids. Germline CDR1 SQVTM, CDR2 ANQGSEA. The CDR3 is CSVEAPGAALTQYF. CDR3 nucleotides: TGCAGCGTTGAAGCCCCGGGGGCCGCTCTGACCCAGTACTTC. Variable domain in full (rest from reference TRBV29-1 and TRBJ2-5): SAVISQKPSRDICQRGTSLTIQCQVDSQVTMMFWYRQQPGQSLTLIATANQGSEATYESGFVIDKFPISRPNLTFSTLTVSNMSPEDSSIYLCSVEAPGAALTQYFGPGTRLLVL.

V gene TRBV28 combines with J gene TRBJ1-2; 7 nucleotides agree with TRBD1. V lost 6 bases and J lost 1; bases outside the gene matches: 5. The length of the CDR3 is 14 residues. Germline lookup yields CDR1 MDHEN and CDR2 SYDVKM. The CDR3 here is CASSPGTVNYGYTF. CDR3 coding DNA: TGTGCCAGCAGCCCCGGGACAGTTAACTATGGCTACACCTTC.

The rearrangement links TRBV25-1 to TRBJ1-1, with a weak D call TRBD1 (6 bases). Trimming stripped 9 bases from V and 5 bases from J, with 10 bases between. The germline V gene encodes CDR1 MGHDK and CDR2 SYGVNS. The CDR3 is 11 amino acids. The CDR3 region has the DNA TGTGCCAGTAAGGGGGAGACTGAAGCTTTCTTT. This translates into CASKGETEAFF.

The chain combines TRBV11-2 with TRBJ2-4; 7 bases are shared with TRBD2. The CDR3 is made up of 16 amino acids. J was trimmed by 3 bases and V by 4 bases; bases with no gene match: 9. Germline CDR1 SGHAT, CDR2 FQNNGV. CDR3 DNA sequence: TGTGCCAGCAGCTCCGGGAGGAGGCTTGGCAAAAACATTCAGTACTTC. It codes for CASSSGRRLGKNIQYF.

This clone appeared a single time. The J gene is TRBJ1-2, the V gene TRBV25-1, with 12 bases identical to TRBD1. The junction had 3 bases not matched to a gene; V was cut back by 3 bases and J by 4 bases. The CDR3 has 15 amino acids. Germline CDR1 MGHDK, CDR2 SYGVNS. CDR3 coding DNA: TGTGCCAGCAGTGAGGGGACAGGGGGCATCTATGGCTACACCTTC. Translation: CASSEGTGGIYGYTF.

This clone was counted only a few times. The V and J genes are TRBV29-1 and TRBJ1-2; D possibly corresponds to TRBD1 (6 bases). V was cut by 6 bases and J by 6 bases, with 11 bases left in between. Per the germline V gene, CDR1 is SQVTM and CDR2 is ANQGSEA. CDR3 length: 11 amino acids. CDR3 nucleotide sequence: TGCAGCGTGATACAGGGTAATGGCTACACCTTC. Its translation: CSVIQGNGYTF. Combining the CDR3 with reference TRBV29-1 and TRBJ1-2 gives the whole variable domain SAVISQKPSRDICQRGTSLTIQCQVDSQVTMMFWYRQQPGQSLTLIATANQGSEATYESGFVIDKFPISRPNLTFSTLTVSNMSPEDSSIYLCSVIQGNGYTFGSGTRLTVV.

The genes are TRBV7-8 and TRBJ2-3; D might be TRBD1 (5 bases). Deletions cut 4 bases from V and 4 bases from J, with 12 bases between. This CDR3 spans 14 amino acids. In germline, CDR1 is SGHVS, CDR2 FQNEAQ. CDR3 in amino acids: CASSSRVSADTQYF. The CDR3 DNA reads as TGTGCCAGCAGCTCCAGGGTTTCCGCAGATACGCAGTATTTT.

The CDR3 loop is CASSVFRGADTQYF. CDR3 DNA: TGTGCCAGCAGCGTCTTTAGGGGCGCAGATACGCAGTATTTT. The J gene is TRBJ2-3, the V gene TRBV9, with D maybe TRBD1 (5 bases). The CDR3 loop spans 14 amino acids. V shed 2 bases and J shed 4 bases, with 11 bases lying between them. The germline CDR1 and CDR2 sequences are SGDLS and YYNGEE.

In its sample, this clone was seen a few times. Additional DNA sequences in this sample encode the identical CDR3. The V call is TRBV18, the J call TRBJ2-5; D gene unclear. V lost 3 bases, J lost 1 base, and 6 bases lay in between. CDR3 length: 13 residues. Per the germline V gene, CDR1 is KGHSH and CDR2 is LQKENI. CDR3 protein: CASSPPVQETQYF. The CDR3 region has the DNA TGTGCCAGCTCACCTCCAGTCCAAGAGACCCAGTACTTC. Full variable domain (missing parts from reference TRBV18 and TRBJ2-5): NAGVMQNPRHLVRRRGQEARLRCSPMKGHSHVYWYRQLPEEGLKFMVYLQKENIIDESGMPKERFSAEFPKEGPSILRIQQVVRGDSAAYFCASSPPVQETQYFGPGTRLLVL.

This clone has a single count. The chain carries TRBV10-3 and TRBJ1-5; no clear D gene. This CDR3 comprises 13 residues. V was cut by 0 bases and J by 4 bases, with 4 bases left in between. The germline V gene has CDR1 ENHRY and CDR2 SYGVKD. CDR3 in amino acids: CAISESGNQPQHF. CDR3 nucleotide sequence: TGTGCCATCAGTGAGTCGGGGAATCAGCCCCAGCATTTT.

The V and J genes are TRBV4-3 and TRBJ1-2; D is unresolved. V gave up 0 bases and J gave up 4 bases, with 18 bases separating them. CDR1 and CDR2 (germline): LGHNA, YSLEER. This CDR3 is built from 17 residues. This chain's CDR3 is CASSQDVGRPPSYGYTF. In DNA form, the CDR3 reads TGCGCCAGCAGCCAAGATGTTGGCAGGCCCCCTAGCTATGGCTACACCTTC.

The chain joins TRBV11-3 to TRBJ2-7; D is undetermined. This CDR3 is built from 11 residues. Germline CDR1 SGHNT, CDR2 YENEEA. Trimming left V 5 bases short and J 5 bases short, with 7 bases between. Written as DNA, the CDR3 is TGTGCCAGCAGCCCGGGTGACGAGCAGTACTTC. This gives the protein CASSPGDEQYF.

The chain joins TRBV28 to TRBJ2-5; the D is unclear. This CDR3 comprises 13 residues. Germline V CDR1 and CDR2: MDHEN, SYDVKM. V was trimmed by 3 bases and J by 3 bases, leaving 8 bases between them. The CDR3 loop is CASSLGGEETQYF. CDR3 bases: TGTGCCAGCAGTTTGGGCGGAGAAGAGACCCAGTACTTC.

A word on this clone: Other nucleotide sequences in the sample specify the same CDR3. This chain connects TRBV30 to TRBJ1-2, with 7 bases matching TRBD1. This CDR3 is 12 amino acids long. The V gene's germline CDR1 is GTSNPN and CDR2 SVGIG (reference sequence). V trimming: 1 base; J trimming: 4 bases; junction bases outside the gene matches: 0. CDR3 protein: CAWSGTGYGYTF. CDR3 coding DNA: TGTGCCTGGAGTGGGACAGGCTATGGCTACACCTTC. Full variable domain (outside the CDR3, taken from reference TRBV30 and TRBJ1-2): SQTIHQWPATLVQPVGSPLSLECTVEGTSNPNLYWYRQAAGRGLQLLFYSVGIGQISSEVPQNLSASRPQDRQFILSSKKLLLSDSGFYLCAWSGTGYGYTFGSGTRLTVV.

V and J are TRBV29-1 and TRBJ2-2, with D possibly TRBD2 on 6 matching bases. CDR3 length: 14 residues. V was pared by 3 bases and J by 5 bases, with 13 bases between. Looked up from germline, CDR1 is SQVTM and CDR2 is ANQGSEA. The CDR3 DNA sequence: TGCAGCGTTGATCCAGGGACTGAAACCGGGGAGCTGTTTTTT. Encoded protein: CSVDPGTETGELFF.

This clone was found a few times. This same CDR3 is encoded by further DNA sequences in the sample. The chain recombines TRBV7-2 with TRBJ2-7; D gene ambiguous. There are 11 residues in the CDR3. CDR1 is SGHTA, CDR2 FQGNSA, per germline. V was pared by 5 bases and J by 3 bases, with 5 bases between. The CDR3 nucleotides are TGTGCCAGCAGCCCCAGCTACGAGCAGTACTTC. This gives the protein CASSPSYEQYF.